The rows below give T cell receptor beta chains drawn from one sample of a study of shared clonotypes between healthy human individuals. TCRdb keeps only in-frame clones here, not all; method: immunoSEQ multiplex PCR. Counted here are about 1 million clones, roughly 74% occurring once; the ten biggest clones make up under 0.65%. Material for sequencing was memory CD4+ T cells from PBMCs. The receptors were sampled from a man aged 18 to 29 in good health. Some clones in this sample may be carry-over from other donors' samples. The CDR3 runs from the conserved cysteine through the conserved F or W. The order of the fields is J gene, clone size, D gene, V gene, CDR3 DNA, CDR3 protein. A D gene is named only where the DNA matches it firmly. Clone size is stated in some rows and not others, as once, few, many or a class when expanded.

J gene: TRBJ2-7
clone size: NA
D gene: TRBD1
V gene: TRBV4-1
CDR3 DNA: TGCGCCAGCAGCCAACCCCGGGACAGTTACTACGAGCAGTACTTC
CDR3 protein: CASSQPRDSYYEQYF

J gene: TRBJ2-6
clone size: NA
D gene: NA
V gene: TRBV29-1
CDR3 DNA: TGCAGCGTGACGGTCGCCTCTGGGGCCAACGTCCTGACTTTC
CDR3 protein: CSVTVASGANVLTF

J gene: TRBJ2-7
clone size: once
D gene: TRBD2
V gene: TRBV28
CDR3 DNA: TGTGCCAGCAGCCGCACCGGGACTAGCGACTACGAGCAGTACTTC
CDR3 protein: CASSRTGTSDYEQYF

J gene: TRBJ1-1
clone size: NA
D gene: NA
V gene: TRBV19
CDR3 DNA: TGTGCCAGTACACGCAGAACCCCTGGGGACACTGAAGCTTTCTTT
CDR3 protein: CASTRRTPGDTEAFF

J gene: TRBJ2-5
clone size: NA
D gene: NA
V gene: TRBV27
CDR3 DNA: TGTGCCAGCACCGACAGACAAGAGACCCAGTACTTC
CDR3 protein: CASTDRQETQYF

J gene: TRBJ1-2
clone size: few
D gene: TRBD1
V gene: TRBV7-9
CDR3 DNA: TGTGCCAGCAGCCCCCGGACAGGGAACTATGGCTACACCTTC
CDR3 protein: CASSPRTGNYGYTF

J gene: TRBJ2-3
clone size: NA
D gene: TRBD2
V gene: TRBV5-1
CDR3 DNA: TGCGCCAGCAGCTTGGCGGCGGGGGTAGCAGATACGCAGTATTTT
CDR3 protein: CASSLAAGVADTQYF

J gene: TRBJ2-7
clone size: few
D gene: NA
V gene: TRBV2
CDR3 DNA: TGTGCCAGCAGCCGCAGGCTGGACGAGCAGTACTTC
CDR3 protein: CASSRRLDEQYF

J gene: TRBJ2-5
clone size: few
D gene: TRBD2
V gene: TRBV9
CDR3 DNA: TGTGCCAGCAGCGAGAGAGGGGAAAGGACTAGCGGTCGGGGAAAGACCCAGTACTTC
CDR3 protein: CASSERGERTSGRGKTQYF

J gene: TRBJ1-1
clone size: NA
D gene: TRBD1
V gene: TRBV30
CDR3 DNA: TGTGCCTGGAGTAAAAGGACAGGGGATGAAGCTTTCTTT
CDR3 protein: CAWSKRTGDEAFF

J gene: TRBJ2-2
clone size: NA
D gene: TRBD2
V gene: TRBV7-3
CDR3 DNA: TGTGCCAGCAGCTTACTAGCGGGTTACACCGGGGAGCTGTTTTTT
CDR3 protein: CASSLLAGYTGELFF

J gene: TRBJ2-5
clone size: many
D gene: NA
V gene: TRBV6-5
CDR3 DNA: TGTGCCAGCAGTTCCTGGGGGCCCCCGGAGACCCAGTACTTC
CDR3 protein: CASSSWGPPETQYF

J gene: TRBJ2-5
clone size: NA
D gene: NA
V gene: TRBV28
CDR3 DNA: TGTGCCAGCAGCGCGGGGCGGGGTTTAGAGACCCAGTACTTC
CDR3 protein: CASSAGRGLETQYF

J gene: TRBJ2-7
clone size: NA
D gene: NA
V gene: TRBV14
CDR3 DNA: TGTGCCAGCAGCCAAGATCTCGTCGAGGAGCAGGATACTACGTTCGAGCAGTACTTC
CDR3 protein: CASSQDLVEEQDTTFEQYF

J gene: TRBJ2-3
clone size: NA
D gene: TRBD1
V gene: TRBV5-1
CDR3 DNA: TGCGCCAGCAGTTATACAGGGGGCTTCTCAGATACGCAGTATTTT
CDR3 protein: CASSYTGGFSDTQYF

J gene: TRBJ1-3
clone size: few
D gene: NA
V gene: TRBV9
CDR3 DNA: TGTGCCAGCAGCGTGAGGGAATCCCGGGCCCTCTCTGGAAACACCATATATTTT
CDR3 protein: CASSVRESRALSGNTIYF

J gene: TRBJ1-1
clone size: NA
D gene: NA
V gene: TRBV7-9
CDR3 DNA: TGTGCCAGCAGCTTAGGAGGAGAGAGGAACACTGAAGCTTTCTTT
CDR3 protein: CASSLGGERNTEAFF

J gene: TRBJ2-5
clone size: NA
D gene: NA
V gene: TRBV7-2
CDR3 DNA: TGTGCCAGCAGCTATGGGGGGCGCGGGGAGACCCAGTACTTC
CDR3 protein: CASSYGGRGETQYF

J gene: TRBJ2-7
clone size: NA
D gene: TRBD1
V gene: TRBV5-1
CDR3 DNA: TGCGCCAGCAGCTTGGGGGATGGGGGACAGATTACCTACGAGCAGTACTTC
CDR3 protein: CASSLGDGGQITYEQYF

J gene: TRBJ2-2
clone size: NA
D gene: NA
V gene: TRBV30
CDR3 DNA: TGTGCCTGGATTCGGGGGTCGAACACCGGGGAGCTGTTTTTT
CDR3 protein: CAWIRGSNTGELFF

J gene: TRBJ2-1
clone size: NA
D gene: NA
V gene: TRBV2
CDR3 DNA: TGTGCCAGCATCCGACTAGTGGGTTTCGATGAGCAGTTCTTC
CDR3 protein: CASIRLVGFDEQFF

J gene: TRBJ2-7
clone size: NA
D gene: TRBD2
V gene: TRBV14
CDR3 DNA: TGTGCCAGCAGCCGAACCGGGGGGATTAGAAGCGAGCAGTACTTC
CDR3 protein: CASSRTGGIRSEQYF

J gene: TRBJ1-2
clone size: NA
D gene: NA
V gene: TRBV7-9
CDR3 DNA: TGTGCCAGCAGCGGAGGACAGCGGATTTTAGGTGGCTACACCTTC
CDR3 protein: CASSGGQRILGGYTF

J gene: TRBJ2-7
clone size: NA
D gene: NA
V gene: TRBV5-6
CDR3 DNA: TGTGCCAGCAGCACACTAAGGGGAAGCCACTACGAGCAGTACTTC
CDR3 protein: CASSTLRGSHYEQYF

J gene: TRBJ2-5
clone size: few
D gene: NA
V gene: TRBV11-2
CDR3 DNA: TGTGCCAGCAGCTTAGGAACCAGCCGGGGGGAGACCCAGTACTTC
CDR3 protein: CASSLGTSRGETQYF